This TCR beta chain originates from a study of T cells after yellow fever vaccination. Study observations and caveats: Detected again after the booster were most primary-vaccination clones, at 95% to 98% CD4 and more than 70% CD8. There was a possibility that FACS-sorted repertoires contained abundant clonotypes contaminating from the bulk population.

5'RACE template switching produced TCR cDNA carrying a universal primer site and UMIs. TCRdb redid the calling of the 5' RACE reads with MiXCR, one entry per CDR3 protein. The repertoire holds 15,000 or so distinct CDR3 sequences, 6% to 8% seen once, with about 1.6% in the top ten. This clonotype is classed as medium-sized (0.01 to 0.1%). The CDR3 sequence is 15 residues long. V trimming: 5 bases; J trimming: 5 bases; junction bases outside the gene matches: 13. The V gene's germline CDR1 is DFQATT and CDR2 SNEGSKA (reference sequence). The chain carries TRBV20-1 and TRBJ1-2; 8 bases match TRBD1. This material consisted of PBMCs, either bulk or a sorted T-cell subset (CD4+, CD8+, memory, or dextramer-sorted; not recorded which), taken on the day of the yellow fever booster vaccination. This receptor was identified in a young man who received the YFV17D yellow fever vaccine. The CDR3 here is CSAQIRGRGWYGYTF. CDR3 coding DNA: TGCAGTGCTCAGATCAGGGGGCGCGGATGGTATGGCTACACCTTC.